One and the same sample provided the 22 T cell receptor beta chains below, sequenced in a study of radiotherapy plus CTLA-4 blockade in lung cancer. Produced via immunoSEQ multiplex PCR; TCRdb's table is partial and in-frame only. Here the sample spans nearly 110,000 clones, under 90% being singletons. Sequencing was performed on peripheral blood, taken from a patient treated with radiotherapy plus ipilimumab. The receptor set was obtained from a human donor with non-small cell lung cancer that progressed on radiotherapy plus ipilimumab. Some clones in this sample may be carry-over from other donors' samples.

V is TRBV7-3 and J is TRBJ2-2; D is possibly TRBD1 (5 bases). CDR3 length: 16 residues. Germline assignment: CDR1 SGHTA and CDR2 FQGTGA. V was trimmed by 3 bases and J by 0 bases, leaving 11 bases between them. This CDR3 is CASSFTDSSNTGELFF. The CDR3 DNA sequence: TGTGCCAGCAGCTTTACAGACAGTTCGAACACCGGGGAGCTGTTTTTT.

This chain uses TRBV5-1 with TRBJ2-7; 9 bases are shared with TRBD1. There are 13 residues in the CDR3. The germline gives CDR1 SGHRS, CDR2 YFSETQ. V lost 4 bases, J lost 5 bases, and 4 bases stayed unmatched. The CDR3 loop is CASSPGTGNEQYF. The CDR3 DNA is TGCGCCAGCAGCCCCGGGACAGGGAACGAGCAGTACTTC. The whole variable domain, remainder taken from reference TRBV5-1 and TRBJ2-7, is KAGVTQTPRYLIKTRGQQVTLSCSPISGHRSVSWYQQTPGQGLQFLFEYFSETQRNKGNFPGRFSGRQFSNSRSEMNVSTLELGDSALYLCASSPGTGNEQYFGPGTRLTVT.

This clone was detected only once. The chain couples TRBV6-4 to TRBJ2-1, with 9 bases matching TRBD1. CDR1 MRHNA and CDR2 SNTAGT come from the germline V gene. V lost 7 bases to trimming and J lost 9 bases; unmatched junction nucleotides: 7. The CDR3 sequence is 13 residues long. As DNA, the CDR3 is TGTGCCAGCACACTGACAGGGGGTGGTGAGCAGTTCTTC. This translates into CASTLTGGGEQFF.

The chain recombines TRBV28 with TRBJ1-1, with unresolved D. The germline V gene has CDR1 MDHEN and CDR2 SYDVKM. There are 12 residues in the CDR3. V dropped 5 bases and J dropped 7 bases, with 11 bases sitting between them. In nucleotides, the CDR3 is TGTGCCAGCAGTCCGTCAGCGAGTGAAGCTTTCTTT. Protein: CASSPSASEAFF. The full variable domain, completed using reference TRBV28 and TRBJ1-1, is DVKVTQSSRYLVKRTGEKVFLECVQDMDHENMFWYRQDPGLGLRLIYFSYDVKMKEKGDIPEGYSVSREKKERFSLILESASTNQTSMYLCASSPSASEAFFGQGTRLTVV.

On this clone: The junction shows a germline mismatch at one end, possibly a read error. V gene TRBV7-7 combines with J gene TRBJ2-7, with 12 bases identical to TRBD2. This CDR3 comprises 16 residues. CDR1 and CDR2 (germline): SSHAT, FNYEAQ (reference sequence). The CDR3 sequence: CASSPSGGASLNEQYF. CDR3 sequence (DNA): TGTGCTAGCAGCCCTAGCGGGGGGGCCTCTCTTAACGAGCAGTACTTC. The entire variable domain, with the rest obtained from reference TRBV7-7 and TRBJ2-7, is as follows: GAGVSQSPRYKVTKRGQDVTLRCDPISSHATLYWYQQALGQGPEFLTYFNYEAQPDKSGLPSDRFSAERPEGSISTLTIQRTEQRDSAMYRCASSPSGGASLNEQYFGPGTRLTVT.

This clone was counted only a few times. The chain links TRBV6-1 to TRBJ1-1; possible D gene TRBD1, 5 bases. The CDR3 extends over 15 amino acids. Germline CDR1 reads MNHNS; CDR2 reads SASEGT. Between the trimmed V and J ends, which lost 1 base and 1 base, there was a span of 10 bases. In DNA, the CDR3 is TGTGCCAGCAGTGAAGGGGGGGGTTGGAACACTGAAGCTTTCTTT. It yields the protein CASSEGGGWNTEAFF.

The chain carries TRBV5-1 and TRBJ2-3; 9 bases map to TRBD1. Germline CDR1 is SGHRS and CDR2 is YFSETQ. V gave up 3 bases and J gave up 6 bases; unmatched junction bases: 5. The CDR3 length is 14 residues. The CDR3 here is CASSWGTGKDTQYF. The DNA for the CDR3 is TGCGCCAGCAGCTGGGGGACAGGGAAGGATACGCAGTATTTT.

The chain recombines TRBV6-5 with TRBJ2-3; 7 bases are shared with TRBD2. V shed 0 bases, J shed 0 bases, and the junction held 3 bases outside the gene matches. This CDR3 region has 16 residues. Looked up from germline, CDR1 is MNHEY and CDR2 is SVGAGI. DNA for the CDR3: TGTGCCAGCAGTTACTCGGCTAGCGGAAGCACAGATACGCAGTATTTT. It yields the protein CASSYSASGSTDTQYF.

The CDR3 region is CASSRGGPVLNGYTF. CDR3 nucleotide sequence: TGTGCCAGTAGTCGCGGGGGGCCTGTGTTAAATGGCTACACCTTC. The V call is TRBV19, the J call TRBJ1-2, with D possibly matching TRBD1 (6 bases). The CDR3 totals 15 residues. Deletions cut 5 bases from V and 6 bases from J, with 19 bases between. Germline CDR1 and CDR2: LNHDA and SQIVND (reference sequence). The full variable domain, its missing parts supplied by reference TRBV19 and TRBJ1-2, is DGGITQSPKYLFRKEGQNVTLSCEQNLNHDAMYWYRQDPGQGLRLIYYSQIVNDFQKGDIAEGYSVSREKKESFPLTVTSAQKNPTAFYLCASSRGGPVLNGYTFGSGTRLTVV.

This chain joins TRBV14 and TRBJ1-5; no firm D call. Trimming removed 0 bases from V and 7 bases from J, with 7 bases in between. The germline gives CDR1 SGHDN, CDR2 FVKESK. This CDR3 has 13 residues. The CDR3 nucleotides read TGTGCCAGCAGCCAAGATGAGGGACAGCCCCAGCATTTT. Encoded protein: CASSQDEGQPQHF.

The chain combines TRBV7-2 with TRBJ1-2; a possible D gene is TRBD1 (5 bases). CDR1 is SGHTA and CDR2 is FQGNSA in the germline V gene. This CDR3 region has 14 residues. The V end lost 7 bases, the J end lost 7 bases, and 19 bases lay between the germline ends. CDR3 coding DNA: TGTGCCAGCACTTCCGGGACCGCCATGGGTGGCTACACCTTC. Translation: CASTSGTAMGGYTF.

Notes on this clone: The sample carries other DNA sequences with the same CDR3. The CDR3 bases are TGTGCCAGCAGCTTAGAGGGGGGGGCAACTAATGAAAAACTGTTTTTT. Protein: CASSLEGGATNEKLFF. The chain combines TRBV11-2 with TRBJ1-4, with a possible D match to TRBD1 (5 bases). This CDR3 spans 16 amino acids. Looked up from germline, CDR1 is SGHAT and CDR2 is FQNNGV. V lost 0 bases to trimming and J lost 0 bases, with 8 bases between them. Supplemented by reference TRBV11-2 and TRBJ1-4, the full variable domain reads EAGVAQSPRYKIIEKRQSVAFWCNPISGHATLYWYQQILGQGPKLLIQFQNNGVVDDSQLPKDRFSAERLKGVDSTLKIQPAKLEDSAVYLCASSLEGGATNEKLFFGSGTQLSVL.

This chain connects TRBV7-9 to TRBJ1-2, with 7 bases matching TRBD1. After removal of 6 bases from V and 4 bases from J, the junction contained 5 bases not matched to a gene. CDR1 is SEHNR and CDR2 is FQNEAQ in the germline V gene (reference sequence). The CDR3 is 13 amino acids. The CDR3 here is CASRDRSLYGYTF. CDR3 DNA sequence: TGTGCCAGCAGGGACAGGAGTCTCTATGGCTACACCTTC. The full variable domain, completed using reference TRBV7-9 and TRBJ1-2, is DTGVSQNPRHKITKRGQNVTFRCDPISEHNRLYWYRQTLGQGPEFLTYFQNEAQLEKSRLLSDRFSAERPKGSFSTLEIQRTEQGDSAMYLCASRDRSLYGYTFGSGTRLTVV.

V is TRBV7-9 and J is TRBJ2-3; no firm D call. In germline, CDR1 is SEHNR, CDR2 FQNEAQ (reference sequence). There are 15 residues in the CDR3. V shed 1 base and J shed 2 bases, with 10 bases lying between them. CDR3 residues: CASSLGQAATDTQYF. Written as DNA, the CDR3 is TGTGCCAGCAGCTTAGGGCAGGCCGCCACAGATACGCAGTATTTT. Combining the CDR3 with reference TRBV7-9 and TRBJ2-3 gives the whole variable domain DTGVSQNPRHKITKRGQNVTFRCDPISEHNRLYWYRQTLGQGPEFLTYFQNEAQLEKSRLLSDRFSAERPKGSFSTLEIQRTEQGDSAMYLCASSLGQAATDTQYFGPGTRLTVL.

This chain connects TRBV11-2 to TRBJ2-2; weak D call: TRBD1 (6 bases). CDR3 size: 15 residues. V was trimmed by 5 bases and J by 3 bases, leaving 13 bases between them. Looked up from germline, CDR1 is SGHAT and CDR2 is FQNNGV. The CDR3 region has the DNA TGTGCCAGCAGCCTGGCAAGGGGGTACACCGGGGAGCTGTTTTTT. The encoded protein is CASSLARGYTGELFF.

The gene calls are TRBV18 and TRBJ2-1, with a weak D call TRBD2 (6 bases). Germline CDR1 reads KGHSH; CDR2 reads LQKENI. Trimming left V 3 bases short and J 2 bases short, with 14 bases between. CDR3 length: 16 residues. This CDR3 is CASSPRGAGTYNEQFF. The DNA for the CDR3 is TGTGCCAGCTCACCTCGAGGGGCGGGAACCTACAATGAGCAGTTCTTC.

This clone appeared a single time. V is TRBV7-6 and J is TRBJ2-7, with 8 bases lining up with TRBD2. Germline loops: CDR1 SGHVS, CDR2 FNYEAQ. The CDR3 runs to 20 residues. V shed 5 bases, J shed 0 bases, and the junction held 21 bases outside the gene matches. The CDR3 DNA sequence: TGTGCCAGCAGCCACTTAGACCGGAGAAGGACGGGGGGGAGCTCCTACGAGCAGTACTTC. The encoded protein is CASSHLDRRRTGGSSYEQYF.

The gene calls are TRBV4-2 and TRBJ1-5, with D unresolved. CDR3 length: 14 amino acids. With 1 base removed from V and 4 bases from J, the gap between germline ends came to 8 bases. Germline-derived CDR1 and CDR2 are LGHNA and YNFKEQ. Written as DNA, the CDR3 is TGTGCCAGCAGCCAAGTTTCAAGGAATCAGCCCCAGCATTTT. Translated, it gives CASSQVSRNQPQHF.

V usage is TRBV4-1 and J usage is TRBJ2-5, with TRBD2 matching 12 bases. The V gene end was trimmed by 1 base and the J gene end by 3 bases; junction bases not matched to a gene: 6. The CDR3 spans 17 residues. Germline V lookup: CDR1 MGHRA, CDR2 YSYEKL. The CDR3 is CASSQVRGLAGKETQYF. The DNA of the CDR3 is TGCGCCAGCAGCCAAGTACGAGGACTAGCGGGGAAAGAGACCCAGTACTTC.

V is TRBV9 and J is TRBJ1-2, with 7 bases matching TRBD1. Germline CDR1 and CDR2: SGDLS and YYNGEE. This CDR3 has 15 residues. Germline trimming cut 0 bases from V and 0 bases from J; bases unmatched to any gene: 2. CDR3 DNA: TGTGCCAGCAGCGTAGTAGGGGGCGCTAACTATGGCTACACCTTC. It translates to CASSVVGGANYGYTF.

This chain joins TRBV7-2 and TRBJ1-1; 8 positions agree with TRBD1. CDR3 length: 13 amino acids. Trimming removed 6 bases from V and 12 bases from J; junction bases left unmatched: 12. Germline assignment: CDR1 SGHTA and CDR2 FQGNSA. CDR3 amino acids: CASSPNRGQGTFF. The CDR3 DNA reads as TGTGCCAGCAGTCCCAACCGCGGACAGGGAACTTTCTTT.

The chain uses TRBV5-1 and TRBJ2-3; TRBD2 agrees at 8 bases. The germline V gene encodes CDR1 SGHRS and CDR2 YFSETQ. The CDR3 runs to 16 residues. J lost 6 bases, V lost 0 bases, and 9 bases had no gene match. The CDR3 DNA reads TGCGCCAGCAGCTTGGGGACTAGCACGTACCCCGATACGCAGTATTTT. This encodes CASSLGTSTYPDTQYF. Variable domain in full (rest from reference TRBV5-1 and TRBJ2-3): KAGVTQTPRYLIKTRGQQVTLSCSPISGHRSVSWYQQTPGQGLQFLFEYFSETQRNKGNFPGRFSGRQFSNSRSEMNVSTLELGDSALYLCASSLGTSTYPDTQYFGPGTRLTVL.